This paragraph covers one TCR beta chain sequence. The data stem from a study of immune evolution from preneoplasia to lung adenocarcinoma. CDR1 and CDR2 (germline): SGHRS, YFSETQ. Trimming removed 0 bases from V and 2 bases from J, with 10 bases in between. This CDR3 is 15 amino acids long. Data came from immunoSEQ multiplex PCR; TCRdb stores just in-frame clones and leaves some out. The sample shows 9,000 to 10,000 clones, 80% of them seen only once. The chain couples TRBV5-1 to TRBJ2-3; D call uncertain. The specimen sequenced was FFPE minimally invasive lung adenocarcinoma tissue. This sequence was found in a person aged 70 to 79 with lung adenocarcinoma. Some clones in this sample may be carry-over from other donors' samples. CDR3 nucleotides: TGCGCCAGCAGCTTGGAGGGATGGCTCACAGATACGCAGTATTTT. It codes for CASSLEGWLTDTQYF.